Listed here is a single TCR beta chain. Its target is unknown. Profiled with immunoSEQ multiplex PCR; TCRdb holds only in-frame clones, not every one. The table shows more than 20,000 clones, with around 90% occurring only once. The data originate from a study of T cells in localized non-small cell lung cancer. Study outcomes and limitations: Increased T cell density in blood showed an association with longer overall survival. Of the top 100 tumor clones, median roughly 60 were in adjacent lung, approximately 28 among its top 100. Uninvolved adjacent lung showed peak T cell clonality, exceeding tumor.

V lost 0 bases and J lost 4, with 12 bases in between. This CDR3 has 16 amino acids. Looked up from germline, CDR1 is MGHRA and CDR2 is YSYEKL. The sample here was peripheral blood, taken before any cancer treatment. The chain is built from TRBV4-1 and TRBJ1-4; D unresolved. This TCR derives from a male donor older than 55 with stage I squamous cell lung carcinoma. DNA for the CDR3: TGCGCCAGCAGCCAAGAGAGCTTTCCCCGTAATGAAAAACTGTTTTTT. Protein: CASSQESFPRNEKLFF.